Sequencing of this TCR beta chain was carried out in a study of T cells after yellow fever vaccination. Germline trimming cut 0 bases from V and 9 bases from J; bases unmatched to any gene: 10. The germline CDR1 and CDR2 sequences are LGHNA and YSLEER. The CDR3 is 16 residues long. This clonotype was observed a handful of times. The authors made TCR cDNA by 5'RACE template switching, adding a universal primer site and UMIs. TCRdb analysed the 5' RACE reads with MiXCR anew, one entry per CDR3 protein. Seen here are about 45,000 distinct CDR3 sequences, roughly 7% observed once, and the top ten hold 14% to 15%. Whole-study results and caveats: Most primary-vaccination clones reappeared after the booster (about 97% CD4, approximately 88% CD8). FACS-sorted repertoires might harbor abundant contaminating clonotypes from the bulk population.

The chain uses TRBV4-3 and TRBJ1-4, with 7 bases lining up with TRBD1. This clonotype was obtained from a man aged 25-45 years who received the YFV17D yellow fever vaccine. This specimen consisted of CD8+ T cells not binding an NS4B(214-222) dextramer, sorted from PBMCs, obtained 45 days after the yellow fever booster vaccination. The CDR3 region is CASSQDSQGEFKKLFF. The CDR3 DNA reads as TGCGCCAGCAGCCAAGATAGCCAGGGGGAATTCAAAAAACTGTTTTTT.